The 3 T cell receptor beta chains in this list originate from one sample, sequenced in a study of blood T cell repertoires in COVID-19. Repertoires were generated with immunoSEQ multiplex PCR, while TCRdb's copy carries only in-frame clones and drops some. This table has around 250,000 clones, about four fifths appearing once. Specimen: peripheral blood. Receptors originate from a woman aged 18-30 years with acute or convalescent COVID-19.

The V and J genes are TRBV7-2 and TRBJ1-1, with D unclear. The V end was cut by 1 base, the J end by 0 bases, with 9 bases between. This CDR3 contains 15 residues. From germline, CDR1 is SGHTA and CDR2 FQGNSA. The CDR3 DNA is TGTGCCAGCAGCTTAGTGGAGGACCTGAACACTGAAGCTTTCTTT. This encodes CASSLVEDLNTEAFF.

The chain recombines TRBV5-6 with TRBJ2-1; TRBD2 aligns across 9 bases. V lost 0 bases and J lost 2; bases outside the gene matches: 6. Germline loops: CDR1 SGHDT, CDR2 YYEEEE. This CDR3 is built from 17 residues. The CDR3 loop is CASSLGLAGLTYNEQFF. CDR3 coding DNA: TGTGCCAGCAGCTTGGGGCTAGCGGGACTCACCTACAATGAGCAGTTCTTC. The whole variable domain, filled in from reference TRBV5-6 and TRBJ2-1, reads DAGVTQSPTHLIKTRGQQVTLRCSPKSGHDTVSWYQQALGQGPQFIFQYYEEEERQRGNFPDRFSGHQFPNYSSELNVNALLLGDSALYLCASSLGLAGLTYNEQFFGPGTRLTVL.

J is TRBJ2-7 and V is TRBV12-5; tentative D call: TRBD2 (6 bases). The CDR3 is 12 amino acids. V gave up 6 bases and J gave up 3 bases, with 9 bases separating them. Germline V gene lookup returns CDR1 LGHNT and CDR2 FRNRAP. CDR3 bases: TGTGCTAGTGGGGGAGGAAGCTACGAGCAGTACTTC. This encodes CASGGGSYEQYF.